The 28 T cell receptor beta chains below all came from one sample that was sequenced in a study of T-cell memory formation after mild COVID-19. TCRdb reprocessed the 5' RACE reads with MiXCR, giving one entry per CDR3 protein. This sample has around 200,000 distinct CDR3 sequences, with 15% to 20% found just once. The sample consisted of PBMCs or a T cell subset sorted from them (not recorded which). These receptors all come from a man aged 18-30 years who had mild COVID-19 (a few samples of this study predate the infection). Cell type and time point are not known.

This chain connects TRBV5-1 to TRBJ2-3; 7 bases are a match to TRBD2. With 0 bases clipped from V and 4 bases from J, the junction kept 5 bases outside the gene matches. Germline V gives CDR1 SGHRS, CDR2 YFSETQ. CDR3 length equals 15 residues. The CDR3 region has the DNA TGCGCCAGCAGCTTGGGGCTAGCGGAGTCAGATACGCAGTATTTT. Amino acid sequence: CASSLGLAESDTQYF.

The chain carries TRBV6-2 or TRBV6-3 and TRBJ2-7; D not certain. V shed 7 bases and J shed 1 base, with 17 bases lying between them. Germline V gives CDR1 MNHEY, CDR2 SVGEGT. The CDR3 has 15 residues. DNA of the CDR3: TGTGCCAGCACCCACCGGGCAGGCCCATCCTACGAGCAGTACGTC. Amino acid sequence: CASTHRAGPSYEQYV.

CDR3 protein: CASSSGAATANYGYTF. The CDR3, as DNA: TGCGCCAGCAGCTCGGGTGCAGCTACGGCCAACTATGGCTACACCTTC. J is TRBJ1-2 and V is TRBV5-1; D gene uncertain. CDR1 and CDR2 (germline): SGHRS, YFSETQ. V was clipped by 3 bases and J by 2 bases, with 17 bases between them. The CDR3 extends over 16 amino acids.

This clonotype has a handful of counts. CDR3 in amino acids: CASSRGTYGYTF. CDR3 in DNA: TGTGCCAGCAGCAGGGGGACCTATGGCTACACCTTC. V gene TRBV2 combines with J gene TRBJ1-2; 7 bases map to TRBD1. Germline CDR1 reads SNHLY; CDR2 reads FYNNEI. The CDR3 is made up of 12 amino acids. V lost 6 bases and J lost 4; bases outside the gene matches: 2.

The CDR3 is CASSLVGQNTDTQYF. In DNA form, the CDR3 reads TGCGCCAGCAGCTTGGTGGGTCAGAATACAGATACGCAGTATTTT. This chain connects TRBV5-1 to TRBJ2-3; D is uncertain. CDR3 length: 15 amino acids. Germline CDR1 SGHRS, CDR2 YFSETQ. The ends were cut back, 0 bases at V and 3 bases at J, with 11 bases in the middle.

This clonotype was picked up many times. V gene TRBV7-9 combines with J gene TRBJ1-6; no firm D call. V lost 3 bases and J lost 8, with 8 bases in between. There are 13 residues in the CDR3. Germline V gene data show CDR1 as SEHNR and CDR2 as FQNEAQ (reference sequence). The CDR3 DNA is TGTGCCAGCAGCTTTTCCCAGGATTCACCCCTCCACTTT. Protein sequence: CASSFSQDSPLHF.

About this clonotype: Compared with germline, one end of the junction differs, possibly owing to a read error. V usage is TRBV12-3 or TRBV12-4 and J usage is TRBJ2-5; 10 bases fit TRBD2. The CDR3 has 15 residues. CDR3 DNA: TGTGCCAGCAGATTAGCGGGGGGTCTCCAAGAGACCCAGTACTTC. Amino acid sequence: CASRLAGGLQETQYF.

This rearrangement joins TRBV6-5 to TRBJ2-7; D is perhaps TRBD1 (5 bases). V lost 2 bases and J lost 2, with 10 bases in between. The CDR3 extends over 14 amino acids. Germline CDR1 reads MNHEY; CDR2 reads SVGAGI. The CDR3 nucleotides are TGTGCCAGCAGTTACGGGGCACCCCCCTACGAGCAGTACTTC. Translated, it gives CASSYGAPPYEQYF.

This clonotype was seen a few times. V is TRBV28 and J is TRBJ2-6, with D possibly being TRBD1 (5 bases). Germline V gene data show CDR1 as MDHEN and CDR2 as SYDVKM. This CDR3 spans 14 amino acids. V lost 5 bases, J lost 0 bases, and 5 bases lay in between. CDR3 sequence: CASSDSSGANVLTF. The CDR3 DNA follows: TGTGCCAGCAGTGACAGCTCTGGGGCCAACGTCCTGACTTTC.

This clonotype was picked up a small number of times. V is TRBV12-3 or TRBV12-4 and J is TRBJ2-2, with D possibly called TRBD1 or TRBD2 (5 bases each). Trimming cost V 3 bases and J 6 bases, with 8 bases left between them. This CDR3 has 13 residues. This chain's CDR3 is CASSLLGPGELFF. The DNA for the CDR3 is TGTGCCAGCAGTTTGTTGGGACCCGGGGAGCTGTTTTTT.

This clonotype was seen only a few times. The chain has TRBV24-1 and TRBJ1-5, with 8 bases fitting TRBD1. CDR1 and CDR2 (germline): KGHDR, SFDVKD. This CDR3 spans 14 amino acids. V was pared by 9 bases and J by 4 bases, with 7 bases of the junction left unmatched. This chain's CDR3 is CATARGLGNQPQHF. CDR3 sequence (DNA): TGTGCCACCGCCAGGGGGCTAGGGAATCAGCCCCAGCATTTT.

V usage is TRBV6-5 and J usage is TRBJ1-5, with D possibly matching TRBD1 (6 bases). The V end lost 8 bases, the J end lost 4 bases, and 30 bases lay between the germline ends. The length of the CDR3 is 19 residues. Germline V gene sequence: CDR1 MNHEY, CDR2 SVGAGI. CDR3 nucleotide sequence: TGTGCCAGCTCCTCAAACGCGGGGGGCGCAAGGTTGGAGAATCAGCCCCAGCATTTT. As protein: CASSSNAGGARLENQPQHF.

This sequence joins TRBV29-1 and TRBJ1-2, with D perhaps TRBD1 (6 bases). Trimming pared 7 bases from V and 3 bases from J, leaving 15 bases between. Germline V lookup: CDR1 SQVTM, CDR2 ANQGSEA. The CDR3 extends over 13 amino acids. The CDR3, as DNA: TGCAGCGCAGAGAGGTGGACAGACTATGGCTACACCTTC. Translating gives CSAERWTDYGYTF.

A few counts support this clonotype. The chain has TRBV4-1 and TRBJ2-1; D might be TRBD1 (6 bases). The CDR3 covers 17 residues. V shed 2 bases and J shed 4 bases, with 18 bases lying between them. Germline V gives CDR1 MGHRA, CDR2 YSYEKL. The CDR3 here is CASSQRGGGSPYNEQFF. Written as DNA, the CDR3 is TGCGCCAGCAGCCAAAGAGGGGGTGGCTCGCCTTACAATGAGCAGTTCTTC.

This clonotype was picked up a small number of times. The chain recombines TRBV5-1 with TRBJ1-1; TRBD1 aligns across 11 bases. Per germline, CDR1 SGHRS and CDR2 YFSETQ. J lost 8 bases, V lost 1 base, and 28 bases had no gene match. The CDR3 runs to 22 residues. The CDR3 loop is CASSLFRDYPDRGRSLRGEAFF. The DNA of the CDR3 is TGCGCCAGCAGCTTGTTCCGCGATTATCCGGACAGGGGGCGAAGTCTCCGGGGGGAAGCTTTCTTT.

The chain employs TRBV6-6 and TRBJ2-3; D is unclear. Germline CDR1 MNHNY, CDR2 SVGAGI (reference sequence). V was clipped by 5 bases and J by 2 bases, with 11 bases between them. The CDR3 totals 14 residues. CDR3 amino acids: CASSLGADTDTQYF. The DNA of the CDR3 is TGTGCCAGCAGTCTGGGCGCAGACACAGATACGCAGTATTTT.

The chain couples TRBV12-3 or TRBV12-4 to TRBJ1-1; 8 bases agree with TRBD1. The J segment lost 1 base and the V segment lost 10 bases, leaving 8 bases of the junction unmatched. This CDR3 has 14 residues. DNA for the CDR3: TGTGCCACCTCTAAAGGACAGGGGAACACTGAAGCTTTCTTT. This encodes CATSKGQGNTEAFF.

This clonotype has more than one count but fewer than ten. The rearrangement links TRBV3-1 to TRBJ1-1; D perhaps matches TRBD1 (6 bases). V was cut by 8 bases and J by 5 bases, with 18 bases left in between. This CDR3 region has 14 residues. Germline values: CDR1 LGHDT, CDR2 YNNKEL (reference sequence). The CDR3 DNA follows: TGTGCCAGCCGGTCAGGGGAGGGGATGACTGAAGCTTTCTTT. Translating it yields CASRSGEGMTEAFF.

This rearrangement joins TRBV7-8 to TRBJ1-1; 9 positions match TRBD1. Looked up from germline, CDR1 is SGHVS and CDR2 is FQNEAQ. Trimming at V came to 5 bases and at J to 1 base, leaving 5 bases not matched to a gene. CDR3 length: 15 residues. The CDR3 bases are TGTGCCAGCAGCGCCAGACAGGGGGAGAACACTGAAGCTTTCTTT. This translates into CASSARQGENTEAFF. Based on the CDR3 plus reference TRBV7-8 and TRBJ1-1, the full variable domain is GAGVSQSPRYKVAKRGQDVALRCDPISGHVSLFWYQQALGQGPEFLTYFQNEAQLDKSGLPSDRFFAERPEGSVSTLKIQRTQQEDSAVYLCASSARQGENTEAFFGQGTRLTVV.

This clonotype was seen a few times. The chain has TRBV20-1 and TRBJ2-1, with 10 bases aligning to TRBD1. The germline gives CDR1 DFQATT, CDR2 SNEGSKA (reference sequence). The V gene end was trimmed by 6 bases and the J gene end by 7 bases; junction bases not matched to a gene: 12. The CDR3 runs to 15 residues. The CDR3 coding sequence is TGCAGTGCCGGTGGGGACAGGGGATTGGATAATGAGCAGTTCTTC. Its translation is CSAGGDRGLDNEQFF.

This clonotype was counted only a few times. CDR3 nucleotides: TGCGCCAGCACCTTCCAGGGGATGTCCGAGCAGTACTTC. Its translation is CASTFQGMSEQYF. The chain couples TRBV5-1 to TRBJ2-7; D is possibly TRBD1 (6 bases). The CDR3 consists of 13 residues. Germline V gives CDR1 SGHRS, CDR2 YFSETQ. Trimming removed 6 bases at V and 6 bases at J, with 16 bases between.

This chain joins TRBV7-9 and TRBJ1-6; TRBD1 might be the D (6 bases). V was pared by 3 bases and J by 6 bases, with 15 bases between. The CDR3 is 16 amino acids. Germline V gene sequence: CDR1 SEHNR, CDR2 FQNEAQ (reference sequence). DNA for the CDR3: TGTGCCAGCAGCTTTTCCGGCAGGGGTTTTAATTCACCCCTCCACTTT. Translating gives CASSFSGRGFNSPLHF.

V usage is TRBV4-2 and J usage is TRBJ1-2; possible D gene TRBD1, 5 bases. The germline CDR1 and CDR2 sequences are LGHNA and YNFKEQ. Trimming stripped 4 bases from V and 1 base from J, with 7 bases between. The CDR3 spans 13 residues. The CDR3 DNA reads TGTGCCAGCAGCCGGGGGAGTAACTATGGCTACACCTTC. Protein product: CASSRGSNYGYTF.

This clonotype showed up many times. The V and J genes are TRBV5-1 and TRBJ2-3; 8 bases align to TRBD2. Losses at the gene ends were 2 bases for V and 4 bases for J; bases not matched to a gene: 0. This CDR3 is 13 amino acids long. Germline V lookup: CDR1 SGHRS, CDR2 YFSETQ. CDR3 nucleotide sequence: TGCGCCAGCAGCTTTAGCGGGGCAGATACGCAGTATTTT. Residues: CASSFSGADTQYF.

This clonotype was picked up a small number of times. The chain recombines TRBV5-4 with TRBJ1-1; possible D gene TRBD1, 5 bases. Trimming left V 4 bases short and J 4 bases short, with 17 bases between. The germline V gene has CDR1 SGHNT and CDR2 YYREEE (reference sequence). The CDR3 runs 15 residues. CDR3 DNA sequence: TGTGCCAGCAGCCCTGGTGGGGCGCAGGGCACTGAAGCTTTCTTT. It encodes CASSPGGAQGTEAFF.

This clonotype was recorded a few times. The rearrangement uses TRBV3-1 and TRBJ2-2; a weak D match, TRBD2 (6 bases). The CDR3 loop spans 16 amino acids. Germline V gene data show CDR1 as LGHDT and CDR2 as YNNKEL (reference sequence). V was pared by 7 bases and J by 0 bases, with 15 bases between. CDR3 residues: CASTREWRANTGELFF. The CDR3 nucleotides are TGTGCCAGCACCCGGGAGTGGCGGGCGAACACCGGGGAGCTGTTTTTT.

The chain is built from TRBV11-2 and TRBJ1-1; D is undetermined. Trimming removed 3 bases at V and 1 base at J, with 6 bases between. CDR1 is SGHAT, CDR2 FQNNGV, per germline. This CDR3 region has 13 residues. The CDR3 spells CASSLVRNTEAFF. For the CDR3, the DNA is TGTGCCAGCAGCTTGGTACGGAACACTGAAGCTTTCTTT.

In its sample, this clonotype was seen a few times. This chain uses TRBV7-3 with TRBJ2-5; 10 nucleotides align to TRBD2. The CDR3 length is 15 residues. The V gene's germline CDR1 is SGHTA and CDR2 FQGTGA. Losses at the gene ends were 8 bases for V and 5 bases for J; bases not matched to a gene: 11. The CDR3 reads CASAFSGGAGETQYF. DNA for the CDR3: TGTGCCAGCGCCTTCAGCGGGGGGGCCGGGGAGACCCAGTACTTC.